The T cell receptor (beta chain) described here comes from a study of T cell responses to AZD1222 COVID-19 vaccine. The CDR3 loop spans 14 amino acids. Germline CDR1 is SGHRS and CDR2 is YFSETQ. V dropped 0 bases and J dropped 8; count of bases not matched to a gene: 3. With regard to this clone: What it binds is not known.

Overall study findings and caveats: Scientists sampled the repertoires only once the peak T cell response had passed. Reports indicate that nearly half of spike-specific TCRs are directed at unmutated variant regions. Seropositive at baseline were only a handful of AZD1222 recipients. Clonal diversity may have been underestimated in mostly white British donors.

Assay: immunoSEQ multiplex PCR; the TCRdb copy retains only in-frame clones and omits some. The sample consists of about 110,000 clones, about 86% of them appearing once. The chain joins TRBV5-1 to TRBJ2-1; 9 positions match TRBD2. The sequence came from an adult in good health. Material: peripheral blood, obtained on day 0 of AZD1222 vaccination. The CDR3 DNA sequence: TGCGCCAGCAGCTTGGGCGGGGGGGCCTATGAGCAGTTCTTC. Translating gives CASSLGGGAYEQFF.